Listed below are T cell receptor beta chains from one sample, sequenced in a study of HIV-infected children after antiretroviral therapy interruption. TCRdb recomputed calls from the 3' RACE reads with MiXCR, one row per CDR3 protein. This sample yields more than 40,000 distinct CDR3 sequences, of which around 4% are seen a single time; almost 0.7% belongs to the top ten. The sample here was CD45RA+ CD4+ T cells from PBMCs, pooled from several time points, taken from a donor given antiretroviral therapy, either interrupted or continuous. The receptors stem from a pool of human donors with HIV. The CDR3 runs from the conserved cysteine through the conserved F or W. Fields, in order: clone size, V gene, J gene, D gene, CDR3 DNA, CDR3 protein. The D gene is left open where the match is weak. Size tells how often a clone was seen (once, few, many) or the class of an expanded clone, and some rows leave it out.

clone size: many; V gene: TRBV29-1; J gene: TRBJ1-1; D gene: -; CDR3 DNA: TGCAGCGTCGACGCTCGGAACACTGAAGCTTTCTTT; CDR3 protein: CSVDARNTEAFF
clone size: many; V gene: TRBV11-3; J gene: TRBJ1-1; D gene: TRBD1; CDR3 DNA: TGTGCCAGCAGCTTGCGACAGGGCAAGAACACTGAAGCTTTCTTT; CDR3 protein: CASSLRQGKNTEAFF
clone size: many; V gene: TRBV4-1; J gene: TRBJ1-1; D gene: -; CDR3 DNA: TGCGCCAGCAGCCAAGACAGACCTCAAAGGGCTTTCTTT; CDR3 protein: CASSQDRPQRAFF
clone size: medium-sized; V gene: TRBV25-1; J gene: TRBJ1-2; D gene: TRBD1; CDR3 DNA: TGTGCCAGCAGTAAACAGGGGGACGGCTACACCTTC; CDR3 protein: CASSKQGDGYTF
clone size: many; V gene: TRBV6-6; J gene: TRBJ2-5; D gene: -; CDR3 DNA: TGTGCCAGCTTTCAGGGTGCCCAAGAGACCCAGTACTTC; CDR3 protein: CASFQGAQETQYF
clone size: many; V gene: TRBV19; J gene: TRBJ1-5; D gene: -; CDR3 DNA: TGTGCCAGTAGTATCTGGGAGGTGGGCAATCAGCCCCAGCATTTT; CDR3 protein: CASSIWEVGNQPQHF
clone size: many; V gene: TRBV24-1; J gene: TRBJ1-3; D gene: -; CDR3 DNA: TGTGCCACCAGTGATTCACGGTCCTCTGGAAACACCATATATTTT; CDR3 protein: CATSDSRSSGNTIYF
clone size: many; V gene: TRBV29-1; J gene: TRBJ1-5; D gene: TRBD1; CDR3 DNA: TGCAGCTTCACAGGGGAAGGTCAGCCCCAGCATTTT; CDR3 protein: CSFTGEGQPQHF
clone size: many; V gene: TRBV7-9; J gene: TRBJ1-6; D gene: -; CDR3 DNA: TGTGCCAGCAGCTTAGCCCCCGTAACCTACAATTCACCCCTCCACTTT; CDR3 protein: CASSLAPVTYNSPLHF
clone size: few; V gene: TRBV23-1; J gene: TRBJ2-1; D gene: -; CDR3 DNA: TGCGCCAGCAGTCAGGGAGGTTCACACAATGAGCAGTTCTTC; CDR3 protein: CASSQGGSHNEQFF
clone size: many; V gene: TRBV10-3; J gene: TRBJ2-7; D gene: TRBD1; CDR3 DNA: TGTGCCATCAGGGGACAGGGAATCGAGCAGTACTTC; CDR3 protein: CAIRGQGIEQYF
clone size: -; V gene: TRBV2; J gene: TRBJ2-3; D gene: -; CDR3 DNA: TGTGCCAGCAGGGGCAGGACGAACACAGATACGCAGTATTTT; CDR3 protein: CASRGRTNTDTQYF
clone size: many; V gene: TRBV7-9; J gene: TRBJ1-6; D gene: -; CDR3 DNA: TGTGCCAGCAGCGCGGGAAATTCACCCCTCCACTTT; CDR3 protein: CASSAGNSPLHF
clone size: few; V gene: TRBV12-3/TRBV12-4; J gene: TRBJ1-1; D gene: TRBD1; CDR3 DNA: TGTGCCAGCAGATACAGGGGGATCGACACTGAAGCTTTCTTT; CDR3 protein: CASRYRGIDTEAFF
clone size: many; V gene: TRBV27; J gene: TRBJ1-6; D gene: -; CDR3 DNA: TGTGCCAGCAGTTTATCGGTGACGGTCAATTCACCCCTCCACTTT; CDR3 protein: CASSLSVTVNSPLHF
clone size: many; V gene: TRBV7-2; J gene: TRBJ2-7; D gene: TRBD1; CDR3 DNA: TGTGCCAGCAGCTTAGTAGGGGGCGCCTACGAGCAGTACTTC; CDR3 protein: CASSLVGGAYEQYF
clone size: many; V gene: TRBV5-8; J gene: TRBJ2-7; D gene: -; CDR3 DNA: TGTGCCAGCAGCTTGGGGGGTTCCGCAACCTACGAGCAGTACTTC; CDR3 protein: CASSLGGSATYEQYF
clone size: many; V gene: TRBV4-1; J gene: TRBJ2-3; D gene: TRBD2; CDR3 DNA: TGCGCCAGCAGTCCCCGGCTAGCGGGGGCCCTCACAGATACGCAGTATTTT; CDR3 protein: CASSPRLAGALTDTQYF
clone size: many; V gene: TRBV19; J gene: TRBJ2-2; D gene: -; CDR3 DNA: TGTGCCAGTAGTGCCCCGCAGTTCGCGAACACCGGGGAGCTGTTTTTT; CDR3 protein: CASSAPQFANTGELFF
clone size: many; V gene: TRBV12-3/TRBV12-4; J gene: TRBJ2-1; D gene: -; CDR3 DNA: TGTGCCAGCAGTTTCCCCACCCGGACTCTCCACTCCTACAATGAGCAGTTCTTC; CDR3 protein: CASSFPTRTLHSYNEQFF
clone size: many; V gene: TRBV6-1; J gene: TRBJ2-4; D gene: -; CDR3 DNA: TGTGCAGCCAAAAACATTCAGTACTTC; CDR3 protein: CAAKNIQYF
clone size: medium-sized; V gene: TRBV18; J gene: TRBJ2-1; D gene: -; CDR3 DNA: TGTGCCAGCTCACCGGACTGGTACAATGAGCAGTTCTTC; CDR3 protein: CASSPDWYNEQFF
clone size: -; V gene: TRBV19; J gene: TRBJ1-2; D gene: TRBD1; CDR3 DNA: TGTGCCAGTAAACCGGACAGGGTGGATGGCTACACCTTC; CDR3 protein: CASKPDRVDGYTF